The rows below give T cell receptor beta chains drawn from one sample of a study of blood T cell repertoires in COVID-19. The table came from immunoSEQ multiplex PCR; TCRdb's copy has only in-frame clones and leaves some out. The repertoire consists of under 200,000 clones, with about 84% occurring once and the leading ten covering 4.5% to 7%. The sequenced sample was PBMCs or T cells enriched from blood (not recorded which). Receptors were obtained from a man between 35 and 55 years old with acute COVID-19. The CDR3 runs from the conserved cysteine through the conserved F or W. D genes are given only for firm matches. Part of the rows lack a size; the others show once, few, many or a class for expanded clones.

d_call j_call v_call clone_size cdr3_nt cdr3_aa
NA TRBJ2-1 TRBV19 NA TGTGCCAGTAGATGGGACTGGGAGAATGAGCAGTTCTTC CASRWDWENEQFF
TRBD2 TRBJ2-5 TRBV7-3 once TGTGCCAGCGCCCCGGGGGGGCAAGAGACCCAGTACTTC CASAPGGQETQYF
NA TRBJ2-1 TRBV9 NA TGTGCCAGCAGCGCCTCAGCCCAAGTCCTAGAAGAGCAGTTCTTC CASSASAQVLEEQFF
TRBD1 TRBJ1-4 TRBV9 once TGTGCCAGCAGCGTAGGGGCCAGGGGGTATGGTTTTGAAAAACTGTTTTTT CASSVGARGYGFEKLFF
NA TRBJ1-1 TRBV5-1 NA TGCGCCAGCAGCTCGTGGGGACACCCTCCGGCGGAAGCTTTCTTT CASSSWGHPPAEAFF
NA TRBJ1-2 TRBV5-6 NA TGTGCCAGCAGCTTGAGGGCAGGGGATGGCTACACCTTC CASSLRAGDGYTF
NA TRBJ2-3 TRBV5-4 NA TGTGCCAGCAGCCGGAGAGAGCGGATATCTAGCACAGATACGCAGTATTTT CASSRRERISSTDTQYF
TRBD1 TRBJ1-1 TRBV6-5 NA TGTGCCAGCAGAGTACAGGGGGAGAACACTGAAGCTTTCTTT CASRVQGENTEAFF
TRBD1 TRBJ2-1 TRBV28 NA TGTGCCAGCAAGCAGACAGGGGGAATCTACAATGAGCAGTTCTTC CASKQTGGIYNEQFF
NA TRBJ2-5 TRBV6-5 NA TGTGCCAGCCGAAGCCAGGGTCATTCAGAGACCCAGTACTTC CASRSQGHSETQYF
TRBD2 TRBJ2-7 TRBV30 NA TGTGCCTGGAAAGCTAGCGGGAGCAGGGGCCACGAGCAGTACTTC CAWKASGSRGHEQYF
TRBD1 TRBJ1-2 TRBV24-1 few TGTGCCACCAGTGATGACAGGGATTGGGGCTATGGCTACACCTTC CATSDDRDWGYGYTF
NA TRBJ1-1 TRBV29-1 NA TGCAGCGTGGAGGGCGGCGGAGCTTTCTTT CSVEGGGAFF
TRBD2 TRBJ2-7 TRBV29-1 NA TGCAGCGTTGGGGCGGGAGGCTTTATGAACGAGCAGTACTTC CSVGAGGFMNEQYF
TRBD1 TRBJ2-7 TRBV27 few TGTGCCAGCAGGGAGATTGGGGCAGGGGGCAACGAGCAGTACTTC CASREIGAGGNEQYF
TRBD2 TRBJ2-2 TRBV28 NA TGTGCCAGCAGCGAGTGGAGCGGGGAAAACACCGGGGAGCTGTTTTTT CASSEWSGENTGELFF
TRBD1 TRBJ1-1 TRBV5-1 NA TGCGCCAGCAGTTATTTAGACAGGGGTTATACTGAAGCTTTCTTT CASSYLDRGYTEAFF
NA TRBJ1-1 TRBV7-9 NA TGTGCCAGCACGGCAAAAGGGGATCTCACTGAAGCTTTCTTT CASTAKGDLTEAFF
NA TRBJ1-2 TRBV24-1 NA TGTGCCACCAGAAAAGGGGGTAATTCTAACTATGGCTACACCTTC CATRKGGNSNYGYTF
TRBD2 TRBJ2-1 TRBV25-1 NA TGTGCCAGCAGTGAAGTAGCGGGAGTAGGCGAGCAGTTCTTC CASSEVAGVGEQFF
TRBD1 TRBJ2-1 TRBV4-1 NA TGCGCCAGCAGCCCCCGGGACAGGGGATTCGATGAGCAGTTCTTC CASSPRDRGFDEQFF
TRBD2 TRBJ2-2 TRBV5-1 few TGCGCCAGCAGCTTGAACGCGGGAGAATTAACCGGGGAGCTGTTTTTT CASSLNAGELTGELFF
NA TRBJ2-1 TRBV6-5 once TGTGCCAGCTACCCAACATTGGACTATAGCAATGAGCAGTTCTTC CASYPTLDYSNEQFF
TRBD2 TRBJ2-1 TRBV7-3 NA TGTGCCAGCAGCTTAACTCAGGGACTAGCGTACAATGAGCAGTTCTTC CASSLTQGLAYNEQFF
TRBD1 TRBJ1-2 TRBV2 NA TGTGCCAGCAGGGGGGACAGTTCTAACTATGGCTACACCTTC CASRGDSSNYGYTF
NA TRBJ2-2 TRBV6-1 NA TGTGCCAGCAGTGAAGACAGGACGAGCACCGGGGAGCTGTTTTTT CASSEDRTSTGELFF
TRBD1 TRBJ1-3 TRBV25-1 NA TGTGCCAGCAGTGACCAACAGGGGGGGGTCTCTGGAAACACCATATATTTT CASSDQQGGVSGNTIYF
NA TRBJ1-2 TRBV15 NA TGTGCCACCAGCAGAGATAGAGGCTCTGGCTACACCTTC CATSRDRGSGYTF
NA TRBJ2-1 TRBV7-8 NA TGTGCCAGCAGCTCACCAACCCTTGGGGGGAGAAGGAACAATGAGCAGTTCTTC CASSSPTLGGRRNNEQFF
TRBD1 TRBJ1-1 TRBV5-1 NA TGCGCCAGCAGCTTCTCACAGGGGGTGCCCACTGAAGCTTTCTTT CASSFSQGVPTEAFF
NA TRBJ1-1 TRBV13 NA TGTGCCAGCAGCTTAGGCGACAGAAAAAACCAAAAAGCTTTCTTT CASSLGDRKNQKAFF
NA TRBJ1-4 TRBV4-1 NA TGCGCCAGCAGCCAAGAACGAACTTCCAATAATGAAAAACTGTTTTTT CASSQERTSNNEKLFF
NA TRBJ1-1 TRBV1 NA TGCACCAGCAACACAAGAAACACTGAAGCTTTCTTT CTSNTRNTEAFF
TRBD1 TRBJ1-2 TRBV7-9 NA TGTGCCAGCAGAACAGGGGACTATGGCTACACCTTC CASRTGDYGYTF
NA TRBJ1-4 TRBV28 NA TGTGCCAGCAGCCTACAGGAGAAAGCAACTAATGAAAAACTGTTTTTT CASSLQEKATNEKLFF
TRBD2 TRBJ2-7 TRBV28 NA TGTGCCAGCAGTTCAACGACTAGCGGGACTCCTTACGAGCAGTACTTC CASSSTTSGTPYEQYF
NA TRBJ2-1 TRBV6-5 NA TGTGCCAGCAGTTTGGGCAAAAGCTCCTACAATGAGCAGTTCTTC CASSLGKSSYNEQFF
TRBD2 TRBJ2-1 TRBV19 NA TGTGCCAGTAGTATCTACGCGGGAGGCTACAATGAGCAGTTCTTC CASSIYAGGYNEQFF
TRBD1 TRBJ2-5 TRBV28 NA TGTGCCAGCAGTTCCGAAATGGACAGGGGACTCCAAGAGACCCAGTACTTC CASSSEMDRGLQETQYF
NA TRBJ1-2 TRBV11-2 once TGTGCCAGCAGAACCGGACAGAACTATGGCTACACCTTC CASRTGQNYGYTF